This TCR beta chain is from a study of T cells in Graves' hyperthyroidism and ophthalmopathy. Findings and caveats of the study: In the analysis, a 13 V-J model separated ophthalmopathy from stable hyperthyroidism. Blood also contained most expanded thyroid clonotypes above 0.001.

Recently diagnosed hyperthyroidism of less than 2 months' duration affected patients aged 18 to 65. Orbital computed tomography and thyroid ultrasound, together with serum TRAb and thyroxine and clinical symptoms, were used for diagnoses. Trimming left V 5 bases short and J 0 bases short, with 10 bases between. Per the germline V gene, CDR1 is MNHEY and CDR2 is SMNVEV (reference sequence). The CDR3 is 14 amino acids. TCR beta CDR3 sequences were amplified from RNA transcripts. A set of HTBI primers served as the primers for a first-round RT-PCR of the TCR CDR3. TCRdb re-derived calls from the multiplex PCR reads in MiXCR, one entry per CDR3 protein. The data hold roughly 260,000 distinct CDR3 sequences, with more than 14% observed a single time. Comment on this clonotype: What it binds is unknown.

The receptor was derived from a middle-aged woman with Graves' hyperthyroidism that later progressed to Graves' ophthalmopathy. The chain is built from TRBV27 and TRBJ2-5; no definite D call. Sequenced material: blood. The CDR3 protein is CASSPDGYQETQYF. DNA for the CDR3: TGTGCCAGCAGTCCCGATGGGTACCAAGAGACCCAGTACTTC.